This is a list of T cell receptor beta chains from one sample in a study of radiotherapy plus CTLA-4 blockade in lung cancer. Produced via immunoSEQ multiplex PCR; TCRdb's table is partial and in-frame only. In the table there are tens of thousands of clones, 79% of which are singletons. This material consisted of peripheral blood, taken from a patient treated with radiotherapy plus ipilimumab. Source of these receptors: a human donor with non-small cell lung cancer who had a complete response to radiotherapy plus ipilimumab. The CDR3 runs from the conserved cysteine through the conserved F or W. Each record gives: clone size, V gene, D gene, J gene, CDR3 protein, CDR3 DNA. D genes are given only for firm matches. Where a row states a size, it is once, few, many or the class of an expanded clone; other rows omit it.

clone_size: .
v_call: TRBV6-6
d_call: .
j_call: TRBJ1-1
cdr3_aa: CASSRGVLAEAFF
cdr3_nt: TGTGCCAGCAGTAGAGGGGTTTTGGCTGAAGCTTTCTTT

clone_size: .
v_call: TRBV18
d_call: .
j_call: TRBJ2-3
cdr3_aa: CASSPPPGSDTQYF
cdr3_nt: TGTGCCAGCTCACCACCACCGGGGTCGGATACGCAGTATTTT

clone_size: .
v_call: TRBV19
d_call: .
j_call: TRBJ1-2
cdr3_aa: CASSIDGRVLGYTF
cdr3_nt: TGTGCCAGTAGTATAGACGGCAGGGTTCTTGGCTACACCTTC

clone_size: .
v_call: TRBV11-3
d_call: .
j_call: TRBJ2-3
cdr3_aa: CASSSGHRTDTQYF
cdr3_nt: TGTGCCAGCAGCTCGGGACACCGCACAGATACGCAGTATTTT

clone_size: .
v_call: TRBV6-5
d_call: .
j_call: TRBJ1-5
cdr3_aa: CASSPGLVSNQPQHF
cdr3_nt: TGTGCCAGCAGCCCGGGTCTCGTTAGCAATCAGCCCCAGCATTTT

clone_size: .
v_call: TRBV6-1
d_call: .
j_call: TRBJ2-7
cdr3_aa: CASLLAYEQYF
cdr3_nt: TGTGCCAGCTTATTGGCCTACGAGCAGTACTTC

clone_size: .
v_call: TRBV28
d_call: .
j_call: TRBJ1-2
cdr3_aa: CASSLASYGYTF
cdr3_nt: TGTGCCAGCAGTTTAGCGAGCTATGGCTACACCTTC

clone_size: .
v_call: TRBV10-1
d_call: .
j_call: TRBJ1-4
cdr3_aa: CASSDRQNEKLFF
cdr3_nt: TGCGCCAGCAGTGACAGGCAGAATGAAAAACTGTTTTTT

clone_size: once
v_call: TRBV5-6
d_call: TRBD1
j_call: TRBJ1-2
cdr3_aa: CASSLTGSYGYTF
cdr3_nt: TGTGCCAGCAGCCTGACAGGGAGCTATGGCTACACCTTC

clone_size: once
v_call: TRBV5-4
d_call: .
j_call: TRBJ2-2
cdr3_aa: CASSLVAERTGELFF
cdr3_nt: TGTGCCAGCAGCTTGGTGGCGGAGAGAACCGGGGAGCTGTTTTTT

clone_size: .
v_call: TRBV6-5
d_call: .
j_call: TRBJ1-6
cdr3_aa: CASSYSSGGNRNPHF
cdr3_nt: TGTGCCAGCAGTTACTCGTCGGGGGGCAACAGAAATCCCCACTTT

clone_size: .
v_call: TRBV12-5
d_call: .
j_call: TRBJ1-5
cdr3_aa: CASGPGVSNQPQHF
cdr3_nt: TGTGCTAGTGGTCCAGGGGTGAGCAATCAGCCCCAGCATTTT

clone_size: once
v_call: TRBV7-8
d_call: TRBD1
j_call: TRBJ1-4
cdr3_aa: CASSPLNRGPNEKLFF
cdr3_nt: TGTGCCAGCAGCCCCCTCAACAGGGGTCCTAATGAAAAACTGTTTTTT

clone_size: .
v_call: TRBV5-1
d_call: .
j_call: TRBJ2-3
cdr3_aa: CASSLGLRLRSTDTQYF
cdr3_nt: TGCGCCAGCAGCTTGGGGCTGAGACTAAGATCCACAGATACGCAGTATTTT

clone_size: few
v_call: TRBV19
d_call: .
j_call: TRBJ1-1
cdr3_aa: CASSIDKNTEAFF
cdr3_nt: TGTGCCAGTAGTATCGATAAGAACACTGAAGCTTTCTTT

clone_size: few
v_call: TRBV4-1
d_call: TRBD1
j_call: TRBJ1-2
cdr3_aa: CASSPEDRGIYGYTF
cdr3_nt: TGCGCCAGCAGCCCTGAAGACAGGGGGATCTATGGCTACACCTTC

clone_size: .
v_call: TRBV9
d_call: .
j_call: TRBJ2-1
cdr3_aa: CASSETVNEQFF
cdr3_nt: TGTGCCAGCAGCGAAACCGTGAATGAGCAGTTCTTC

clone_size: .
v_call: TRBV28
d_call: .
j_call: TRBJ2-1
cdr3_aa: CASSLWGEYNEQFF
cdr3_nt: TGTGCCAGCAGTTTATGGGGCGAATACAATGAGCAGTTCTTC

clone_size: .
v_call: TRBV10-2
d_call: .
j_call: TRBJ1-6
cdr3_aa: CASSDLGHSPLHF
cdr3_nt: TGCGCCAGCAGTGATCTGGGGCACTCACCCCTCCACTTT

clone_size: .
v_call: TRBV11-2
d_call: .
j_call: TRBJ1-6
cdr3_aa: CASRTPGRRGSGSLHF
cdr3_nt: TGTGCCAGCAGGACTCCGGGACGGAGGGGGTCAGGGTCCCTCCACTTT

clone_size: .
v_call: TRBV30
d_call: .
j_call: TRBJ2-2
cdr3_aa: CAWSVTNTGELFF
cdr3_nt: TGTGCCTGGAGTGTGACGAACACCGGGGAGCTGTTTTTT

clone_size: .
v_call: TRBV27
d_call: .
j_call: TRBJ2-7
cdr3_aa: CASSRDRTREQYF
cdr3_nt: TGTGCCAGCAGTCGTGACAGAACGAGGGAGCAGTACTTC

clone_size: once
v_call: TRBV30
d_call: TRBD2
j_call: TRBJ2-3
cdr3_aa: CAWSALGAGGQDTQYF
cdr3_nt: TGTGCCTGGAGTGCCTTAGGGGCGGGGGGGCAAGATACGCAGTATTTT

clone_size: once
v_call: TRBV4-1
d_call: TRBD1
j_call: TRBJ1-1
cdr3_aa: CASSRIPLQGVREEAFF
cdr3_nt: TGCGCCAGCAGCCGGATCCCTCTACAGGGGGTGAGGGAAGAAGCTTTCTTT

clone_size: .
v_call: TRBV5-1
d_call: .
j_call: TRBJ1-1
cdr3_aa: CASSRSLTDLNTEAFF
cdr3_nt: TGCGCCAGCAGCCGCAGCCTGACAGATTTGAACACTGAAGCTTTCTTT

clone_size: few
v_call: TRBV11-2
d_call: TRBD2
j_call: TRBJ2-7
cdr3_aa: CASSLSASGNSYEQYF
cdr3_nt: TGTGCCAGCAGCTTATCAGCTAGCGGGAACTCCTACGAGCAGTACTTC

clone_size: .
v_call: TRBV10-2
d_call: .
j_call: TRBJ1-1
cdr3_aa: CASSESGGGREAFF
cdr3_nt: TGCGCCAGCAGTGAGTCTGGGGGCGGGAGAGAAGCTTTCTTT

clone_size: few
v_call: TRBV7-8
d_call: TRBD2
j_call: TRBJ2-1
cdr3_aa: CASSLGLAGGSYNEQFF
cdr3_nt: TGTGCCAGCAGCCTCGGACTAGCGGGAGGATCCTACAATGAGCAGTTCTTC

clone_size: .
v_call: TRBV11-3
d_call: TRBD1
j_call: TRBJ2-1
cdr3_aa: CASSLQGARNNEQFF
cdr3_nt: TGTGCCAGCAGCTTACAGGGGGCGAGAAACAATGAGCAGTTCTTC

clone_size: once
v_call: TRBV4-3
d_call: .
j_call: TRBJ1-5
cdr3_aa: CASSRDYSNQPQHF
cdr3_nt: TGCGCCAGCAGCCGGGATTATAGCAATCAGCCCCAGCATTTT

clone_size: .
v_call: TRBV11-2
d_call: .
j_call: TRBJ1-2
cdr3_aa: CASSARPPYYGYTF
cdr3_nt: TGTGCCAGCAGCGCCCGTCCACCCTACTATGGCTACACCTTC

clone_size: .
v_call: TRBV7-9
d_call: .
j_call: TRBJ1-6
cdr3_aa: CASSLNSGPGAHSPLHF
cdr3_nt: TGTGCCAGCAGCTTAAATTCTGGACCGGGGGCCCATTCACCCCTCCACTTT

clone_size: .
v_call: TRBV19
d_call: .
j_call: TRBJ2-5
cdr3_aa: CASSPPGSEKTQYF
cdr3_nt: TGTGCCAGTAGTCCCCCGGGTAGCGAGAAGACCCAGTACTTC

clone_size: .
v_call: TRBV7-2
d_call: TRBD2
j_call: TRBJ2-3
cdr3_aa: CASSLQSGGATDTQYF
cdr3_nt: TGTGCCAGCAGCTTACAAAGCGGGGGGGCCACAGATACGCAGTATTTT

clone_size: .
v_call: TRBV11-2
d_call: .
j_call: TRBJ2-5
cdr3_aa: CASSSWEAQETQYF
cdr3_nt: TGTGCCAGCAGCTCATGGGAGGCCCAAGAGACCCAGTACTTC

clone_size: .
v_call: TRBV5-4
d_call: TRBD2
j_call: TRBJ2-2
cdr3_aa: CASSLVLAGGPGELFF
cdr3_nt: TGTGCCAGCAGCTTGGTGCTAGCGGGGGGGCCAGGGGAGCTGTTTTTT

clone_size: .
v_call: TRBV18
d_call: .
j_call: TRBJ1-3
cdr3_aa: CASSPMGALSGNTIYF
cdr3_nt: TGTGCCAGCTCACCAATGGGGGCCCTCTCTGGAAACACCATATATTTT